This TCR beta chain came from a study of shared clonotypes between healthy human individuals. CD8 cells regarded as naive lacked CD45RO, were positively chosen for CCR7, and omitted terminally differentiated effector memory CD45RA+ cells. The germline V and J ends were trimmed by 1 base and 0 bases, with 10 bases remaining between them. There are 16 residues in the CDR3. CDR1 is MNHNS, CDR2 SASEGT, per germline. Sequencing was at deep level. Clones were read by immunoSEQ multiplex PCR, and TCRdb kept only the in-frame ones, dropping some. Among 2 million to 2.5 million clones listed, about 92% were seen once.

The origin of this receptor is a man younger than 35 in good health. Some clones in this sample may be carry-over from other donors' samples. Specimen: naive CD8+ T cells from PBMCs. The chain is built from TRBV6-1 and TRBJ2-1, with no clear D. CDR3 in DNA: TGTGCCAGCAGTGAAGGCGAATTCAGCTCCTACAATGAGCAGTTCTTC. As protein: CASSEGEFSSYNEQFF.